The 8 T cell receptor beta chains in this list originate from one sample, sequenced in a study of T-cell reconstitution after alpha-beta-depleted transplantation in children. Construction of the TCRbeta library involved unique molecular identifiers. MiXCR, applied by TCRdb to the PCR reads, yields one record per CDR3 protein. The sample records 200,000 to 300,000 distinct CDR3 sequences, under 30% being singletons. The input for sequencing was PBMCs, mostly from graft donor cells, taken 360 days after TCRalphabeta/CD19-depleted stem cell transplant. The receptors were gathered from a female patient aged 2 to 10 who had a stem cell transplant for congenital amegakaryocytic thrombocytopenia, so the T cells may come from the graft donor.

This chain uses TRBV6-5 with TRBJ2-1; no reliable D call. Germline V gene sequence: CDR1 MNHEY, CDR2 SVGAGI. The length of the CDR3 is 12 residues. With 2 bases removed from V and 7 bases from J, the gap between germline ends came to 6 bases. CDR3 sequence: CASSYTANEQFF. The CDR3 coding sequence is TGTGCCAGCAGTTACACAGCAAATGAGCAGTTCTTC.

This chain uses TRBV7-9 with TRBJ2-3; D gene ambiguous. Germline V CDR1 and CDR2: SEHNR, FQNEAQ (reference sequence). This CDR3 is 12 amino acids long. The V gene lost 3 bases and the J gene lost 4 bases, with 5 bases spanning the gap. The CDR3 loop is CASSFSADTQYF. The CDR3, as DNA: TGTGCCAGCAGCTTCTCGGCAGATACGCAGTATTTT.

The V and J genes are TRBV12-3 or TRBV12-4 and TRBJ2-5; D gene uncertain. There are 14 residues in the CDR3. Trimming cost V 7 bases and J 2 bases, with 14 bases left between them. CDR3: CASTMTDIQETQYF. CDR3 DNA: TGTGCCAGCACCATGACGGATATTCAAGAGACCCAGTACTTC.

The rearrangement uses TRBV10-3 and TRBJ2-5; TRBD2 might be the D (6 bases). The CDR3 extends over 13 amino acids. The germline CDR1 and CDR2 sequences are ENHRY and SYGVKD. V dropped 2 bases and J dropped 5 bases, with 9 bases sitting between them. The CDR3 DNA reads TGTGCCATCAGTGAGACTAGCCAGGAGACCCAGTACTTC. Residues: CAISETSQETQYF.

J is TRBJ1-2 and V is TRBV20-1; D gene unclear. The CDR3 totals 13 residues. Per germline, CDR1 DFQATT and CDR2 SNEGSKA (reference sequence). V lost 4 bases and J lost 3, with 12 bases in between. CDR3: CSAKEPADYGYTF. CDR3 nucleotides: TGCAGTGCTAAGGAGCCCGCAGACTATGGCTACACCTTC.

The rearrangement uses TRBV2 and TRBJ1-4; perhaps TRBD1 as D (5 bases). Trimming took off 7 bases at V and 5 bases at J, with 14 bases between the two ends. Germline assignment: CDR1 SNHLY and CDR2 FYNNEI. The CDR3 consists of 14 residues. CDR3 bases: TGTGCCAGCATGCAGGGAACCGAGAATGAAAAACTGTTTTTT. Translated, it gives CASMQGTENEKLFF.

CDR3 coding DNA: TGTGCCAGCAGCCGCTCCGCTGAAGCTTTCTTT. This gives the protein CASSRSAEAFF. The chain uses TRBV6-2 or TRBV6-3 and TRBJ1-1; D is unclear. CDR1 is MNHEY, CDR2 SVGEGT, per germline. V lost 6 bases and J 6 bases, leaving 8 bases between the germline ends. The CDR3 consists of 11 residues.

The count of this clonotype is one. The chain is built from TRBV20-1 and TRBJ2-3; TRBD2 agrees at 9 bases. Looked up from germline, CDR1 is DFQATT and CDR2 is SNEGSKA (reference sequence). V lost 0 bases, J lost 3 bases, and 13 bases stayed unmatched. This CDR3 has 18 amino acids. CDR3 DNA: TGCAGTGCTAGAGATCCATTGCGGGAGGGCCGAGAAACAGATACGCAGTATTTT. Translating it yields CSARDPLREGRETDTQYF.